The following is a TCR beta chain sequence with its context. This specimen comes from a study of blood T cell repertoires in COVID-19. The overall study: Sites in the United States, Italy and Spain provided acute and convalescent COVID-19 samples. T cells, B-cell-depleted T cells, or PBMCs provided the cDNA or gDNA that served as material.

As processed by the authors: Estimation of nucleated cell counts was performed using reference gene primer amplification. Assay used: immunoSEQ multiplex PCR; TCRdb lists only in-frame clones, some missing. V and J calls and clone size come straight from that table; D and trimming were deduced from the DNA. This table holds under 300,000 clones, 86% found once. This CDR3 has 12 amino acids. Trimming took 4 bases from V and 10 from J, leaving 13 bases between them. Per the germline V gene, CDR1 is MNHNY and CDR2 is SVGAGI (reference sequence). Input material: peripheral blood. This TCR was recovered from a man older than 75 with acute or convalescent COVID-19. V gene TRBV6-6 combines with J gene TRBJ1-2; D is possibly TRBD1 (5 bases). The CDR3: CASSWGEDPYTF. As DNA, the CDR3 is TGTGCCAGCAGTTGGGGGGAGGACCCCTACACCTTC.